This T cell receptor beta chain was recorded in a study of blood T cells in healthy people across ages. CDR3 length equals 14 residues. CDR1 and CDR2 (germline): MNHEY, SVGAGI. The ends were cut back, 9 bases at V and 8 bases at J, with 17 bases in the middle. There are a few counts of this clonotype. Next came a second PCR, run for roughly 6 to 11 cycles, which used a sample-barcoded 5' primer along with a J-beta primer mix. TCRdb used MiXCR to reprocess the 5' RACE reads, holding one entry per CDR3 protein. The data hold about 690,000 distinct CDR3 sequences, with 35% to 50% observed a single time. The chain uses TRBV6-5 and TRBJ1-6; D is perhaps TRBD1 (6 bases). The sequenced sample was blood. The receptor comes from an elderly man in good health. CDR3 nucleotides: TGTGCCAGAGACCCCCAGGGGAAGGATTCACCCCTCCACTTT. Amino acids: CARDPQGKDSPLHF.